This entry concerns a single TCR beta chain. Its antigen is not identified. V lost 6 bases and J 1 base, leaving 15 bases between the germline ends. Germline loops: CDR1 SGHVS, CDR2 FNYEAQ. The CDR3 length is 16 residues. The sample belongs to a study of cytomegalovirus exposure and HLA in healthy donors. Findings and caveats of the study: Being indistinguishable, some V segments were excluded, TRBV6-2 and TRBV6-3 among them. Presence/absence analyses treated sequencing depth as roughly uniform across donors.

The PCR employed 60 Vbeta primers together with 13 Jbeta primers. Using immunoSEQ multiplex PCR, the repertoire was profiled, and TCRdb retains in-frame clones only, with some absent. The sample shows 150,000 to 200,000 clones, about 79% of them seen only once. J is TRBJ2-2 and V is TRBV7-6; perhaps TRBD1 as D (6 bases). The sequencing input was PBMCs. This sequence originates from a man in his forties or fifties in good health and CMV-seropositive. CDR3 region: CASSEQGGGNTGELFF. CDR3 coding DNA: TGTGCCAGCAGTGAACAGGGCGGCGGGAACACCGGGGAGCTGTTTTTT.